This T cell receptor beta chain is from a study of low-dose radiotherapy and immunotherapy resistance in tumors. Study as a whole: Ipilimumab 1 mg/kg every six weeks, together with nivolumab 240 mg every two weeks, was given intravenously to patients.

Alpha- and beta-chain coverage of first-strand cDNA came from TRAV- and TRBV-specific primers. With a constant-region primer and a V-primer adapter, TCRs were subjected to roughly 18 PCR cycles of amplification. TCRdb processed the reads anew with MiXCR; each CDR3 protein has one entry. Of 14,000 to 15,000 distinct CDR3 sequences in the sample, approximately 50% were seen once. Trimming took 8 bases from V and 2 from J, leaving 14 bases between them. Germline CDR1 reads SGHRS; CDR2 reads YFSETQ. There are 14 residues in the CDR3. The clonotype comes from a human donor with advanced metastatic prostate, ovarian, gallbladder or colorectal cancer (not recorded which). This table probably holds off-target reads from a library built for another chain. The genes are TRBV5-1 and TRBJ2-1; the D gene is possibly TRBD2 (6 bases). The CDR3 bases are TGCGCCAGTTTCGGGGGAACTACCTACAATGAGCAGTTCTTC. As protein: CASFGGTTYNEQFF.